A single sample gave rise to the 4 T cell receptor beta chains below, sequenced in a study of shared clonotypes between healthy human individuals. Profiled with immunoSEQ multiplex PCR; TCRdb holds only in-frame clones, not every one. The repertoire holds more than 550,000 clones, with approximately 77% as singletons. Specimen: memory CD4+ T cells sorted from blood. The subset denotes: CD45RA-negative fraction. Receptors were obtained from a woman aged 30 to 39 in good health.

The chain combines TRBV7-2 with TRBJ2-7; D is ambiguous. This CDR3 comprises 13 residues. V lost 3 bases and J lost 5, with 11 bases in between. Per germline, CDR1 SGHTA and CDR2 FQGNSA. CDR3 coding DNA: TGTGCCAGCAGCTTTAATCTGGTCGACGAGCAGTACTTC. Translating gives CASSFNLVDEQYF.

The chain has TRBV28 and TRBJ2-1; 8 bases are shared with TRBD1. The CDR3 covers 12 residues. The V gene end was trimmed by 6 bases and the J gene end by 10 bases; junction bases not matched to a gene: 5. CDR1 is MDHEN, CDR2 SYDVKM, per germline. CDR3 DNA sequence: TGTGCCAGCAGGGCAGGGGGCAGGGAGCAGTTCTTC. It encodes CASRAGGREQFF.

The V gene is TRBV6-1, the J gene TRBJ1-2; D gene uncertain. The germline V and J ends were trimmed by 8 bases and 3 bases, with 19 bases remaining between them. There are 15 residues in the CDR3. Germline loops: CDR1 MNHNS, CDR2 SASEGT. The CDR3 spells CASGGRGLSDYGYTF. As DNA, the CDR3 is TGTGCCAGCGGAGGGCGAGGGCTAAGTGACTATGGCTACACCTTC.

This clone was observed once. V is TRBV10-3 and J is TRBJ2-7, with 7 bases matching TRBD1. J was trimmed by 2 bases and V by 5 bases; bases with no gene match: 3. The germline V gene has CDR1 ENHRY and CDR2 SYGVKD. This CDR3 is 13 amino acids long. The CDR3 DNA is TGTGCCATCAGTACCGGGACAGCCTACGAGCAGTACTTC. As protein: CAISTGTAYEQYF.